Following are 7 T cell receptor beta chains from one sample sequenced in a study of CD8+CD57+ T cells in acquired aplastic anemia. For CDR3 and TCR beta VDJ profiling, genomic DNA was the template used. In TCRdb, the reads were re-called with MiXCR into one record per CDR3 protein. The top ten hold roughly 3.1% of the sample, which has roughly 150,000 distinct CDR3 sequences, around 50% seen once. The sequenced patients had an expansion of CD8+CD57+ cells seen by flow cytometry. Sequenced: sorted CD4+, CD8+, or CD8+CD57+ T cells (not recorded which) from PBMCs. Receptors were obtained from a human donor with aplastic anemia.

The chain recombines TRBV2 with TRBJ1-1; TRBD1 is a possible D gene (6 bases). Germline CDR1 SNHLY, CDR2 FYNNEI. The CDR3 loop spans 16 amino acids. With 5 bases removed from V and 1 base from J, the gap between germline ends came to 17 bases. In DNA form, the CDR3 reads TGTGCCAGCAGTACTCCTTCAGGGGCCGCGAACACTGAAGCTTTCTTT. Its translation: CASSTPSGAANTEAFF.

The rearrangement links TRBV5-1 to TRBJ2-2; TRBD2 matches at 11 bases. This CDR3 spans 15 amino acids. The V and J ends lost 5 bases and 3 bases, in that order; junction bases with no gene match: 3. Germline CDR1 SGHRS, CDR2 YFSETQ. This CDR3 is CASSLAGGHTGELFF. The DNA of the CDR3 is TGCGCCAGCAGTCTAGCGGGAGGTCACACCGGGGAGCTGTTTTTT. The variable domain in full, completed from reference TRBV5-1 and TRBJ2-2, reads KAGVTQTPRYLIKTRGQQVTLSCSPISGHRSVSWYQQTPGQGLQFLFEYFSETQRNKGNFPGRFSGRQFSNSRSEMNVSTLELGDSALYLCASSLAGGHTGELFFGEGSRLTVL.

The chain employs TRBV7-9 and TRBJ1-1; D ambiguous. The length of the CDR3 is 12 residues. The V and J ends lost 3 bases and 5 bases respectively, with 7 bases between them. CDR1 and CDR2 (germline): SEHNR, FQNEAQ (reference sequence). CDR3 nucleotides: TGTGCCAGCAGCTTGACGGGGACTGAAGCTTTCTTT. Its protein product is CASSLTGTEAFF.

This clonotype was observed at least ten times. The V gene is TRBV7-2, the J gene TRBJ2-7; 12 bases fit TRBD2. The CDR3 covers 14 residues. The trim removed 3 bases at V and 6 bases at J, leaving 3 bases unmatched. Germline assignment: CDR1 SGHTA and CDR2 FQGNSA. The CDR3, as DNA: TGTGCCAGCAGCTTGTTACTAGCGGGAGGCGAGCAGTACTTC. It encodes CASSLLLAGGEQYF.

The chain recombines TRBV19 with TRBJ2-1; D might be TRBD2 (6 bases). Trimming took 8 bases from V and 7 from J, leaving 9 bases between them. The CDR3 consists of 11 residues. CDR1 is LNHDA, CDR2 SQIVND, per germline (reference sequence). The CDR3 region is CASGDWNEQFF. Here the CDR3 DNA reads TGTGCCAGTGGGGACTGGAATGAGCAGTTCTTC.

This clonotype came up many times. The rearrangement joins TRBV19 to TRBJ2-7; 8 bases are shared with TRBD2. CDR3 length equals 14 residues. From germline, CDR1 is LNHDA and CDR2 SQIVND (reference sequence). Losses at the gene ends were 3 bases for V and 6 bases for J; bases not matched to a gene: 7. The CDR3 nucleotides are TGTGCCAGTAGTATTTCCGGGAGGGTGAGCGAGCAGTACTTC. This translates into CASSISGRVSEQYF.

A few counts support this clonotype. The rearrangement uses TRBV5-1 and TRBJ2-3; tentatively, D is TRBD2 (6 bases). V lost 3 bases, J lost 11 bases, and 13 bases lay in between. This CDR3 comprises 12 residues. Germline assignment: CDR1 SGHRS and CDR2 YFSETQ. CDR3 sequence: CASSYDGGEQYF. CDR3 nucleotide sequence: TGCGCCAGCAGCTATGACGGGGGTGAGCAGTATTTT.